Following are 17 T cell receptor beta chains from one sample sequenced in a study of monozygotic twins with inflammatory bowel disease. For each CDR3 protein, TCRdb gives one entry from its re-call of the 5' RACE reads, without DNA. Listed are 330,000 or so distinct CDR3 sequences; over 2% falls within the top ten. Sequencing input: blood. The receptors originated from a human donor with ulcerative colitis or Crohn's disease, or a healthy co-twin of an affected twin (not recorded which).

CDR3 residues: CASSLAIGFGTDTQYF. This chain joins TRBV11-2 and TRBJ2-3. This CDR3 contains 16 residues. Germline CDR1 SGHAT, CDR2 FQNNGV.

The chain recombines TRBV4-1 with TRBJ1-1. Germline CDR1 reads MGHRA; CDR2 reads YSYEKL. The CDR3 sequence is 15 residues long. The CDR3 sequence: CASSQRTEMNTEAFF.

This chain uses TRBV7-9 with TRBJ2-1; TCRdb calls TRBD1, which cannot be checked without DNA. The germline gives CDR1 SEHNR, CDR2 FQNEAQ (reference sequence). The CDR3 is 15 amino acids. This chain's CDR3 is CASSVGQGAYNEQFF. Combining the CDR3 with reference TRBV7-9 and TRBJ2-1 gives the whole variable domain DTGVSQNPRHKITKRGQNVTFRCDPISEHNRLYWYRQTLGQGPEFLTYFQNEAQLEKSRLLSDRFSAERPKGSFSTLEIQRTEQGDSAMYLCASSVGQGAYNEQFFGPGTRLTVL.

The rearrangement joins TRBV6-6 to TRBJ2-7; there is no DNA to check the TCRdb D call of TRBD1. The germline gives CDR1 MNHNY, CDR2 SVGAGI (reference sequence). CDR3 length equals 13 residues. CDR3 protein: CASSSTGEYDQYF.

This rearrangement joins TRBV12-3 or TRBV12-4 to TRBJ1-1; the D gene TCRdb calls, TRBD1, cannot be checked with no DNA. This CDR3 comprises 15 residues. Here the CDR3 reads CASSSPLGPVAEAFF.

This sequence joins TRBV12-3 or TRBV12-4 and TRBJ2-7; the D call from TCRdb, TRBD2, cannot be confirmed without DNA. The CDR3 is made up of 14 amino acids. This CDR3 is CASSLYGEKYEQYF.

CDR3 amino acids: CASSQSPNTEAFF. The chain employs TRBV7-6 and TRBJ1-1. Germline V gene data show CDR1 as SGHVS and CDR2 as FNYEAQ. The CDR3 is made up of 13 amino acids. Full variable domain (outside the CDR3, taken from reference TRBV7-6 and TRBJ1-1): GAGVSQSPRYKVTKRGQDVALRCDPISGHVSLYWYRQALGQGPEFLTYFNYEAQQDKSGLPNDRFSAERPEGSISTLTIQRTEQRDSAMYRCASSQSPNTEAFFGQGTRLTVV.

V gene TRBV28 combines with J gene TRBJ2-1; TCRdb gives TRBD1 as the D gene, but with no DNA this cannot be confirmed. This CDR3 is 15 amino acids long. Germline assignment: CDR1 MDHEN and CDR2 SYDVKM. The CDR3: CASSFEGFGHNEQFF.

The chain employs TRBV5-4 and TRBJ2-7; the D call of TRBD1 rests on TCRdb alone, since no DNA is present to check it. The V gene's germline CDR1 is SGHNT and CDR2 YYREEE (reference sequence). The CDR3 covers 15 residues. CDR3: CASSPIRDSSYEQYF.

The chain links TRBV6-5 to TRBJ2-2. This CDR3 has 13 amino acids. CDR1 and CDR2 from the germline V gene are MNHEY and SVGAGI. CDR3 residues: CASRGSSTGELFF.

The chain combines TRBV18 with TRBJ1-4; TCRdb's D gene call, TRBD1, goes unchecked for lack of DNA. The CDR3 is 16 amino acids. From germline, CDR1 is KGHSH and CDR2 LQKENI. This chain's CDR3 is CASSPSPGQSNEKLFF.

The V and J genes are TRBV7-2 and TRBJ1-2. This CDR3 comprises 13 residues. The germline V gene has CDR1 SGHTA and CDR2 FQGNSA. CDR3: CASSTRTAYGYTF.

The chain couples TRBV18 to TRBJ2-2; as DNA is missing, the TRBD2 call by TCRdb cannot be tested. Germline CDR1 and CDR2: KGHSH and LQKENI. This CDR3 has 16 amino acids. The CDR3 sequence: CASSPARSGSTGELFF.

V usage is TRBV20-1 and J usage is TRBJ1-2; TCRdb designates TRBD1, a call that cannot be tested without DNA. Germline CDR1 is DFQATT and CDR2 is SNEGSKA (reference sequence). The CDR3 contains 13 residues. The CDR3 here is CSAHRTGHVGYTF.

This chain connects TRBV5-5 to TRBJ2-7; TCRdb selects TRBD1, and the lack of DNA leaves this call unchecked. Germline V gives CDR1 SGHKS, CDR2 YYEKEE (reference sequence). The CDR3 loop spans 16 amino acids. CDR3 in amino acids: CASSRPRTGGNYEQYF.

This chain uses TRBV25-1 with TRBJ2-2; TCRdb returns TRBD1, unconfirmable since there is no DNA. The CDR3 totals 16 residues. The germline V gene has CDR1 MGHDK and CDR2 SYGVNS. CDR3 region: CASSPRQGGNTGELFF.

This chain joins TRBV12-3 or TRBV12-4 and TRBJ2-4; TCRdb proposes TRBD2, but this gene call is untestable without DNA. The CDR3 has 14 amino acids. This CDR3 reads CASSLAGGPDIQYF.